What follows are 26 T cell receptor beta chains derived from one specimen sequenced in a study of T cell repertoires in cytomegalovirus infection. TCRdb re-analysed the reads in MiXCR, keeping a single row per CDR3 protein. Of approximately 500,000 distinct CDR3 sequences in the sample, 11% were seen once. Sequenced sample: PBMCs. Every receptor here comes from a human donor in good health (CMV status not recorded). Some clones in this sample may be carry-over from other donors' samples.

This clonotype occurred many times. This chain joins TRBV7-9 and TRBJ1-4; 9 bases map to TRBD1. From germline, CDR1 is SEHNR and CDR2 FQNEAQ (reference sequence). Losses at the gene ends were 4 bases for V and 8 bases for J; bases not matched to a gene: 8. There are 15 residues in the CDR3. The CDR3 nucleotides read TGTGCCAGCAGCTCCACCGGGACAGGGAGGGAAAAACTGTTTTTT. Its protein product is CASSSTGTGREKLFF.

V is TRBV5-5 and J is TRBJ2-3, with 7 bases aligning to TRBD2. CDR1 SGHKS and CDR2 YYEKEE come from the germline V gene (reference sequence). The CDR3 consists of 16 residues. V trimming: 0 bases; J trimming: 1 base; junction bases outside the gene matches: 5. The CDR3 sequence: CASSLASSGGTDTQYF. The CDR3 DNA is TGTGCCAGCAGCTTGGCCTCCAGCGGGGGCACAGATACGCAGTATTTT.

This clonotype was counted at least ten times. This chain connects TRBV15 to TRBJ1-1; D gene ambiguous. There are 16 residues in the CDR3. CDR1 is LNHNV, CDR2 YYDKDF, per germline (reference sequence). The V gene lost 0 bases and the J gene lost 0 bases, with 11 bases spanning the gap. The chain's CDR3 is CATSREAGTLNTEAFF. DNA of the CDR3: TGTGCCACCAGCAGAGAGGCCGGCACCTTGAACACTGAAGCTTTCTTT.

There are many counts of this clonotype. The chain carries TRBV6-2 or TRBV6-3 and TRBJ2-1, with TRBD2 matching 9 bases. The CDR3 runs 14 residues. Germline assignment: CDR1 MNHEY and CDR2 SVGEGT. V lost 4 bases, J lost 2 bases, and 0 bases stayed unmatched. The CDR3: CASSWTSAYNEQFF. CDR3 coding DNA: TGTGCCAGCAGTTGGACTAGCGCCTACAATGAGCAGTTCTTC.

This clonotype has at least ten counts. The gene calls are TRBV15 and TRBJ2-3; tentatively, D is TRBD2 (6 bases). The V and J ends lost 2 bases and 3 bases respectively, with 12 bases between them. This CDR3 is 15 amino acids long. Per germline, CDR1 LNHNV and CDR2 YYDKDF (reference sequence). The CDR3 region is CATSRRREGTDTQYF. The CDR3 DNA reads as TGTGCCACCAGCAGACGGCGGGAAGGTACAGATACGCAGTATTTT.

This chain connects TRBV20-1 to TRBJ2-2; 8 bases agree with TRBD2. The CDR3 runs to 16 residues. J gave up 2 bases and V 4 bases, and 9 bases lay outside the gene matches. The germline V gene encodes CDR1 DFQATT and CDR2 SNEGSKA (reference sequence). CDR3 sequence: CSATPGGGGNTGELFF. CDR3 in DNA: TGCAGTGCTACCCCGGGAGGGGGGGGCAACACCGGGGAGCTGTTTTTT.

This clonotype has a count of ten or more. This chain uses TRBV11-2 with TRBJ2-4; no reliable D call. CDR3 length: 13 residues. Trimming shortened V by 0 bases and J by 8 bases, and 8 bases separated the two germline ends. Germline V CDR1 and CDR2: SGHAT, FQNNGV. The CDR3 spells CASSLERSDIQYF. Written as DNA, the CDR3 is TGTGCCAGCAGCTTAGAGAGATCGGACATTCAGTACTTC.

The V call is TRBV12-3 or TRBV12-4, the J call TRBJ2-1; TRBD2 agrees at 11 bases. The CDR3 consists of 13 residues. Trimming cost V 6 bases and J 13 bases; bases outside gene matches: 8. The CDR3 coding sequence is TGTGCCAGCAGAGAGACTAGCGGGGAGTTTCAGTTCTTC. Translating it yields CASRETSGEFQFF.

Concerning this clonotype itself: A single base separates this from a much larger clone, so it may be a read error. V is TRBV10-3 and J is TRBJ1-1; perhaps TRBD1 as D (6 bases). There are 13 residues in the CDR3. Germline V gene sequence: CDR1 ENHRY, CDR2 SYGVKD. CDR3 protein: CVIKEGGGTEAFF. CDR3 DNA sequence: TGTGTCATCAAGGAAGGAGGGGGCACTGAAGCTTTCTTT.

This chain connects TRBV10-3 to TRBJ2-2; possibly TRBD2 for D (5 bases). The CDR3 is 17 amino acids. Germline V gives CDR1 ENHRY, CDR2 SYGVKD. V gave up 3 bases and J gave up 2 bases, with 16 bases separating them. CDR3 DNA: TGTGCCATCAGTGATATAAGAGGGAGACACAACACCGGGGAGCTGTTTTTT. As protein: CAISDIRGRHNTGELFF.

The rearrangement links TRBV18 to TRBJ2-2; the D gene is possibly TRBD2 (5 bases). CDR3 length: 15 residues. The germline V gene encodes CDR1 KGHSH and CDR2 LQKENI. With 2 bases removed from V and 1 base from J, the gap between germline ends came to 8 bases. For the CDR3, the DNA is TGTGCCAGCTCACCAAGTGCGGGGAACACCGGGGAGCTGTTTTTT. It codes for CASSPSAGNTGELFF.

There are many counts of this clonotype. The chain links TRBV7-9 to TRBJ2-7, with 8 bases fitting TRBD2. Germline-derived CDR1 and CDR2 are SEHNR and FQNEAQ (reference sequence). CDR3 length: 16 amino acids. The ends lost 5 bases at V and 0 bases at J; junction bases unmatched: 9. The CDR3 sequence: CASSASSGRSSYEQYF. Here the CDR3 DNA reads TGTGCCAGCAGCGCATCTAGCGGGCGTAGCTCCTACGAGCAGTACTTC.

This clonotype was seen many times. The V and J genes are TRBV5-6 and TRBJ2-1, with D unclear. With 2 bases removed from V and 9 bases from J, the gap between germline ends came to 6 bases. The CDR3 sequence is 11 residues long. The germline V gene encodes CDR1 SGHDT and CDR2 YYEEEE. CDR3 region: CASSFVREQFF. The CDR3 DNA follows: TGTGCCAGCAGCTTTGTGCGTGAGCAGTTCTTC.

The rearrangement links TRBV14 to TRBJ2-7; D perhaps matches TRBD2 (5 bases). The CDR3 loop spans 13 amino acids. V shed 1 base and J shed 3 bases, with 7 bases lying between them. CDR1 is SGHDN, CDR2 FVKESK, per germline. The CDR3 DNA follows: TGTGCCAGCAGCCAAGTTACTAGCTACGAGCAGTACTTC. It encodes CASSQVTSYEQYF. The entire variable domain, with the rest obtained from reference TRBV14 and TRBJ2-7, is as follows: EAGVTQFPSHSVIEKGQTVTLRCDPISGHDNLYWYRRVMGKEIKFLLHFVKESKQDESGMPNNRFLAERTGGTYSTLKVQPAELEDSGVYFCASSQVTSYEQYFGPGTRLTVT.

On this clonotype itself: A much larger clone is a single base away; this may be a read error. This chain connects TRBV15 to TRBJ1-2, with D maybe TRBD1 (6 bases). From germline, CDR1 is LNHNV and CDR2 YYDKDF (reference sequence). The CDR3 loop spans 16 amino acids. The CDR3 DNA sequence: TGTGTCACCAGCAGAGTCCCGGGGGGCCCCGACTATGGCTACACCTTC. Translated: CVTSRVPGGPDYGYTF.

A remark on this clonotype: One base away lies a much larger clone, so this may be a sequencing read error. V is TRBV7-7 and J is TRBJ2-1, with D perhaps matching TRBD1 (6 bases). The CDR3 consists of 13 residues. Germline V gene lookup returns CDR1 SSHAT and CDR2 FNYEAQ (reference sequence). The chain's CDR3 is CASSSQGGGEQIF. The CDR3 nucleotides read TGTGCTAGCAGCTCACAGGGTGGTGGTGAGCAGATCTTC.

There are many counts of this clonotype. The V gene is TRBV7-9, the J gene TRBJ2-2; 7 nucleotides agree with TRBD1. CDR3 length: 15 amino acids. Unmatched junction bases numbered 7, after V lost 5 bases and J lost 4 bases. Germline-derived CDR1 and CDR2 are SEHNR and FQNEAQ (reference sequence). In DNA, the CDR3 is TGTGCCAGCAGCCCGTGGACAGGAGGCACCGGGGAGCTGTTTTTT. Translating it yields CASSPWTGGTGELFF.

This clonotype occurred many times. This sequence joins TRBV19 and TRBJ1-4; no reliable D call. The germline CDR1 and CDR2 sequences are LNHDA and SQIVND (reference sequence). This CDR3 has 12 amino acids. V was shortened by 3 bases and J by 8 bases, with 7 bases between the two germline ends. The CDR3 DNA sequence: TGTGCCAGTAGTATTCGGATGGAAAAACTGTTTTTT. It codes for CASSIRMEKLFF.

This clonotype is classed as medium-sized. The chain couples TRBV12-3 or TRBV12-4 to TRBJ1-2; D uncertain. The CDR3 is made up of 17 amino acids. Trimming shortened V by 6 bases and J by 4 bases, and 24 bases separated the two germline ends. The CDR3: CASRLYDIGRRSYGYTF. The CDR3 coding sequence is TGTGCCAGCAGGCTCTATGATATTGGTCGTCGGAGCTATGGCTACACCTTC.

This clonotype was observed a handful of times. J is TRBJ2-5 and V is TRBV7-9, with D uncertain. Trimming removed 1 base at V and 4 bases at J, with 13 bases between. This CDR3 has 15 amino acids. Germline V gene sequence: CDR1 SEHNR, CDR2 FQNEAQ (reference sequence). CDR3 DNA sequence: TGTGCCAGCAGCTTAGGCCCCCGGAACCCAGAGACCCAGTACTTC. Residues: CASSLGPRNPETQYF.

This clonotype was detected ten times or more. The gene calls are TRBV12-3 or TRBV12-4 and TRBJ2-6, with D hard to call. Trimming took off 7 bases at V and 0 bases at J, with 10 bases between the two ends. The CDR3 covers 15 residues. The CDR3 DNA follows: TGTGCCAGCACCAAACACGACTCTGGGGCCAACGTCCTGACTTTC. This translates into CASTKHDSGANVLTF.

On this clonotype itself: A much larger clone is a single base away; this may be a read error. The CDR3 ends on some other residue instead of the conserved phenylalanine or tryptophan, so this is likely a read error. The DNA is omitted, as the CDR3 cannot be located on it reliably, and the CDR3 follows TCRdb's listing. This sequence joins TRBV11-2 and TRBJ2-3; the table's D call TRBD1 went unverified against the DNA. The CDR3 length is 13 residues, termini included. The germline CDR1 and CDR2 sequences are SGHAT and FQNNGV. The CDR3 here is CASAPTRKRSGYL.

This clonotype appeared many times. V and J are TRBV7-9 and TRBJ2-7, with unresolved D. The CDR3 spans 14 residues. Trimming stripped 1 base from V and 3 bases from J, with 10 bases between. The germline V gene has CDR1 SEHNR and CDR2 FQNEAQ (reference sequence). This CDR3 reads CASSLGENLYEQYF. CDR3 DNA: TGTGCCAGCAGCTTAGGAGAAAACCTCTACGAGCAGTACTTC.

This clonotype has at least ten counts. The chain has TRBV7-9 and TRBJ1-2; tentative D call: TRBD1 (5 bases). The CDR3 has 16 residues. V lost 6 bases, J lost 2 bases, and 19 bases lay in between. Germline V gene lookup returns CDR1 SEHNR and CDR2 FQNEAQ (reference sequence). CDR3 sequence (DNA): TGTGCCAGCAGTCCCGCCTGGGGACGGAAAAACTATGGCTACACCTTC. It encodes CASSPAWGRKNYGYTF.

Many counts were recorded for this clonotype. The gene calls are TRBV5-1 and TRBJ2-3, with D possibly being TRBD2 (6 bases). This CDR3 contains 14 residues. Trimming left V 6 bases short and J 3 bases short, with 14 bases between. Germline-derived CDR1 and CDR2 are SGHRS and YFSETQ. The CDR3 nucleotides read TGCGCCAGCACCCCCGGTCGGGGGACAGATACGCAGTATTTT. Amino acids: CASTPGRGTDTQYF.

The rearrangement links TRBV7-9 to TRBJ1-5; D may be TRBD1 (5 bases). Germline V gene sequence: CDR1 SEHNR, CDR2 FQNEAQ (reference sequence). The CDR3 has 15 amino acids. Trimming stripped 3 bases from V and 2 bases from J, with 11 bases between. In DNA form, the CDR3 reads TGTGCCAGCAGCTTCGGGGGGTTTGGCAATCAGCCCCAGCATTTT. Its protein product is CASSFGGFGNQPQHF. Together with reference TRBV7-9 and TRBJ1-5, the CDR3 gives the full variable domain: DTGVSQNPRHKITKRGQNVTFRCDPISEHNRLYWYRQTLGQGPEFLTYFQNEAQLEKSRLLSDRFSAERPKGSFSTLEIQRTEQGDSAMYLCASSFGGFGNQPQHFGDGTRLSIL.